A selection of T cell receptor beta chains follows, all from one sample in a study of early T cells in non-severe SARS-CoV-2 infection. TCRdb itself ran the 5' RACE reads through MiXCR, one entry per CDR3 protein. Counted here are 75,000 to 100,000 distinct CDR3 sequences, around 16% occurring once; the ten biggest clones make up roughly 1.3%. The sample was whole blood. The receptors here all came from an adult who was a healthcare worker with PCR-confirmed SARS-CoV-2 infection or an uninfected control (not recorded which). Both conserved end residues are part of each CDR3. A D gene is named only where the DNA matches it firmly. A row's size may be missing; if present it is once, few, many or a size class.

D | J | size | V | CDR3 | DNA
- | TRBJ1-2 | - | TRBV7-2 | CASSLAGRAGYGYTF | TGTGCCAGCAGCTTAGCGGGGAGGGCAGGCTATGGCTACACCTTC
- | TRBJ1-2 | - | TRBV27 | CASSLGGEGGYTF | TGTGCCAGCAGTTTGGGGGGCGAAGGTGGCTACACCTTC
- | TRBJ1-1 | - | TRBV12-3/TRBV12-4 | CASSLGAGPYTEAFF | TGTGCCAGCAGTTTAGGGGCAGGCCCCTACACTGAAGCTTTCTTT
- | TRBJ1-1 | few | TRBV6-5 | CASSRRVLNTEAFF | TGTGCCAGCAGCCGCCGGGTTCTGAACACTGAAGCTTTCTTT
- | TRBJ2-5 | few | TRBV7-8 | CASSTRDEETQYF | TGTGCCAGCAGCACCCGGGACGAAGAGACCCAGTACTTC
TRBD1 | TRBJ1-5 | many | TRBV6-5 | CASSPGQGNQPQHF | TGTGCCAGCAGCCCCGGACAGGGCAATCAGCCCCAGCATTTT
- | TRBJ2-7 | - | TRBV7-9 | CASSPALLPYEQYF | TGTGCCAGCAGCCCGGCCCTACTCCCCTACGAGCAGTACTTC
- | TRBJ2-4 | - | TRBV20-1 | CSAPPGRADIQYF | TGCAGTGCTCCCCCAGGCAGGGCAGACATTCAGTACTTC
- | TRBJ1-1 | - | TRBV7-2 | CASSFGMSEAFF | TGTGCCAGCAGCTTCGGGATGTCTGAAGCTTTCTTT
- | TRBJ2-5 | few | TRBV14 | CASSRGRGGVETQYF | TGTGCCAGCAGCCGAGGACGCGGGGGCGTTGAGACCCAGTACTTC
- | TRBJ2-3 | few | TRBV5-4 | CASSLAYGARTDTQYF | TGTGCCAGCAGCTTGGCGTACGGGGCCCGCACAGATACGCAGTATTTT
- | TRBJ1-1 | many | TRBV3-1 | CASSQLPGQLNTEAFF | TGTGCCAGCAGCCAATTACCGGGACAACTGAACACTGAAGCTTTCTTT
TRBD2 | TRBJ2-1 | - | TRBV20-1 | CSAREASGGNEQFF | TGCAGTGCTAGAGAGGCTAGCGGGGGCAATGAGCAGTTCTTC
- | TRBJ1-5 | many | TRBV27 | CASSTGSNQPQHF | TGTGCCAGCAGCACAGGGTCCAATCAGCCCCAGCATTTT
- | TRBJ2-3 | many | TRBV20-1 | CSPVYSKGTDTQYF | TGCAGTCCCGTCTATTCTAAGGGCACAGATACGCAGTATTTT
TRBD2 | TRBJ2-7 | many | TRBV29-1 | CSVRLAGGPYEQYF | TGCAGCGTTCGACTAGCGGGAGGGCCTTACGAGCAGTACTTC
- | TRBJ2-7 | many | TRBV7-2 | CASSFSREGEQYF | TGTGCCAGCAGCTTCTCCAGGGAAGGCGAGCAGTACTTC
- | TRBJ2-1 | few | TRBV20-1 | CSARDEAASSYNEQFF | TGCAGTGCTAGAGATGAAGCGGCTAGCTCCTACAATGAGCAGTTCTTC
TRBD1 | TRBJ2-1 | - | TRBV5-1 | CASSWDRGSYNEQFF | TGCGCCAGCAGCTGGGACAGAGGCTCCTACAATGAGCAGTTCTTC
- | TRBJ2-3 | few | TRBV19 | CASSIDSGTDTQYF | TGTGCCAGTAGTATAGACAGTGGCACAGATACGCAGTATTTT
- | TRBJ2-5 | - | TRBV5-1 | CASSLDETQYF | TGCGCCAGCAGCTTGGACGAGACCCAGTACTTC
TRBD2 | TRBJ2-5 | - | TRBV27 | CASRRLAAGETQYF | TGTGCCAGCCGGCGACTAGCGGCGGGGGAGACCCAGTACTTC
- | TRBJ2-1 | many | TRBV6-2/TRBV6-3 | CASSYDSYNEQFF | TGTGCCAGCAGTTACGACTCCTACAATGAGCAGTTCTTC
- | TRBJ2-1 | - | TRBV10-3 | CAISETAYNEQFF | TGTGCCATCAGTGAAACAGCCTACAATGAGCAGTTCTTC
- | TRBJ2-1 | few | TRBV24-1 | CATSDFRPDSYNEQFF | TGTGCCACCAGTGATTTTCGCCCGGATTCGTACAATGAGCAGTTCTTC
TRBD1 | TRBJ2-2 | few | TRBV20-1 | CSAGGQGSAGELFF | TGCAGTGCTGGGGGACAGGGGAGCGCCGGGGAGCTGTTTTTT
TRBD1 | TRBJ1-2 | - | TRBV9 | CASSVGGTGGLGGYTF | TGTGCCAGCAGCGTAGGAGGGACAGGGGGTCTTGGCGGCTACACCTTC
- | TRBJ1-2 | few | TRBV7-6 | CASSSITGTDYGYTF | TGTGCCAGCAGCTCTATTACAGGGACCGACTATGGCTACACCTTC
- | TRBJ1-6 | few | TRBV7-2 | CASSLRHSPLHF | TGTGCCAGCAGCTTACGCCATTCACCCCTCCACTTT
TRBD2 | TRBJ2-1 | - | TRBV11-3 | CASRRGAGNEQFF | TGTGCCAGCAGGCGGGGGGCCGGGAATGAGCAGTTCTTC
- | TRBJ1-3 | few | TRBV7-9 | CASSLLGAQGSGNTIYF | TGTGCCAGCAGCTTACTAGGCGCGCAGGGCTCTGGAAACACCATATATTTT
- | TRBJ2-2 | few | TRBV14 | CASSQSYTGELFF | TGTGCCAGCAGCCAAAGTTACACCGGGGAGCTGTTTTTT
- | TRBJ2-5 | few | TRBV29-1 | CSVVSFQETQYF | TGCAGCGTTGTATCTTTCCAAGAGACCCAGTACTTC
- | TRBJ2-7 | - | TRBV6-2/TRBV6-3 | CASSYDRSYEQYF | TGTGCCAGCAGTTACGACAGGTCCTACGAGCAGTACTTC
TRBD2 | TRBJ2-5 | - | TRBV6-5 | CASSSSGGQGETQYF | TGTGCCAGCAGCAGTAGCGGGGGGCAGGGGGAGACCCAGTACTTC
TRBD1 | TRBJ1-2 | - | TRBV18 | CASSAGQDRGYTF | TGTGCCAGCTCAGCCGGACAGGATCGTGGCTACACCTTC
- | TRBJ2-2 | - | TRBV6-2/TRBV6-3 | CASSLAAGELFF | TGTGCCAGCAGTTTGGCGGCCGGGGAGCTGTTTTTT
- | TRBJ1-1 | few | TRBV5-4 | CASRKGDWGGTEAFF | TGTGCCAGCCGTAAGGGCGACTGGGGGGGCACTGAAGCTTTCTTT
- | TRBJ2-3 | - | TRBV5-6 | CASGQSSTDTQYF | TGTGCCAGCGGACAGTCAAGCACAGATACGCAGTATTTT
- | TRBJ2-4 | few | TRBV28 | CASSLPGAAKNIQYF | TGTGCCAGCAGTTTGCCGGGGGCGGCCAAAAACATTCAGTACTTC
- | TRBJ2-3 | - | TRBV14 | CASSPNPGTQYF | TGTGCCAGCAGCCCCAACCCCGGTACGCAGTATTTT
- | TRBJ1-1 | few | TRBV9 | CASSVPGETEAFF | TGTGCCAGCAGCGTACCAGGAGAGACTGAAGCTTTCTTT
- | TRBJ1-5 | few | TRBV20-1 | CSARDAPRWQGDSGQPQHF | TGCAGTGCTAGAGATGCGCCCCGGTGGCAGGGAGATAGTGGTCAGCCCCAGCATTTT
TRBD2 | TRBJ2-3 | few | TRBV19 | CASSIESGGRTDTQYF | TGTGCCAGTAGTATAGAAAGCGGGGGCCGTACAGATACGCAGTATTTT
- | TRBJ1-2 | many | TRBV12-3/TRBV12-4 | CASSLGTDSRTMGDTF | TGTGCCAGCAGTTTAGGGACAGACTCTAGAACTATGGGGGACACCTTC
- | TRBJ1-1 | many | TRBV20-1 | CSGQGPRDTEAFF | TGCAGTGGTCAGGGGCCCCGGGACACTGAAGCTTTCTTT
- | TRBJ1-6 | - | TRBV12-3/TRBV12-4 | CASSHRTVSRSPLHF | TGTGCCAGCAGTCATAGGACCGTTTCTCGGTCACCCCTCCACTTT
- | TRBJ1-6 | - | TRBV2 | CASSERVQTLHF | TGTGCCAGCAGTGAACGAGTCCAAACTCTCCACTTT
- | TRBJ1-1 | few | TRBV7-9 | CASSLRQDTEAFF | TGTGCCAGCAGCTTGCGACAGGACACTGAAGCTTTCTTT
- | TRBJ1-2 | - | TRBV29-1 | CSVEDQGDGYTF | TGCAGCGTCGAGGATCAGGGAGATGGCTACACCTTC
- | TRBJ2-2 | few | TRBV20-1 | CSALPPNGGTGELFF | TGCAGTGCCCTCCCCCCGAATGGAGGGACCGGGGAGCTGTTTTTT